This T cell receptor (beta chain) was recorded in a study of blood T cell repertoires in COVID-19. Study context: PBMCs, B-cell-depleted T cells, or T cells were the source of the cDNA or gDNA that made up the material.

Original handling: Nucleated cell counts were estimated from reference gene primer amplification. The data were produced by immunoSEQ multiplex PCR, yet TCRdb's version contains in-frame clones alone and is incomplete. V and J calls and clone size are those listed in that table; D and trimming were worked out from the DNA. Among approximately 200,000 clones, about nine tenths were seen once, and the ten largest hold about 4.8%. Trimming removed 3 bases at V and 3 bases at J, with 8 bases between. In germline, CDR1 is LNHNV, CDR2 YYDKDF (reference sequence). This CDR3 is 14 amino acids long. The sample consisted of peripheral blood. This chain connects TRBV15 to TRBJ1-4; D is undetermined. This sequence originates from a man aged 45 to 65 with acute or convalescent COVID-19. Here the CDR3 reads CATSRGGPNEKLFF. The CDR3 DNA follows: TGTGCCACCAGCAGGGGAGGACCTAATGAAAAACTGTTTTTT.